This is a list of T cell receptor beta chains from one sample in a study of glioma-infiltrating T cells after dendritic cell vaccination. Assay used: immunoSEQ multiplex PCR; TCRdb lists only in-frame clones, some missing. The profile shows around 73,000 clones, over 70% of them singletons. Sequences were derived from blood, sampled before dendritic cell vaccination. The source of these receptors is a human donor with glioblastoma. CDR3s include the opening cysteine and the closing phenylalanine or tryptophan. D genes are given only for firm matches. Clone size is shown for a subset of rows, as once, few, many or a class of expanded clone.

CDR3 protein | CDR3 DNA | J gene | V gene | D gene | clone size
CAWSTQTGGQPQHF | TGTGCCTGGAGTACCCAGACAGGGGGACAGCCCCAGCATTTT | TRBJ1-5 | TRBV30 | TRBD1 | -
CASSPPLRPGSFLQFANTGELFF | TGTGCCAGCTCACCACCCTTACGTCCGGGGTCGTTTCTCCAGTTCGCGAACACCGGGGAGCTGTTTTTT | TRBJ2-2 | TRBV18 | - | few
CASSEGQGNQPQHF | TGTGCCAGCAGTGAGGGACAGGGTAATCAGCCCCAGCATTTT | TRBJ1-5 | TRBV2 | TRBD1 | once
CSVGQGSDYGYTF | TGCAGCGTTGGACAGGGGAGTGACTATGGCTACACCTTC | TRBJ1-2 | TRBV29-1 | TRBD1 | -
CASSETSGWAGETQYF | TGTGCCAGCAGCGAGACTAGCGGGTGGGCAGGAGAGACCCAGTACTTC | TRBJ2-5 | TRBV9 | TRBD2 | -
CAWSGGDPWDTIYF | TGTGCCTGGAGCGGAGGGGACCCTTGGGACACCATATATTTT | TRBJ1-3 | TRBV30 | - | -
CASSSKTGEAYEQYF | TGCGCCAGCAGCTCGAAGACAGGGGAGGCCTACGAGCAGTACTTC | TRBJ2-7 | TRBV5-1 | TRBD1 | -
CASSLAGAPGGYTF | TGTGCCAGCAGCTTAGCGGGGGCCCCCGGCGGCTACACCTTC | TRBJ1-2 | TRBV7-9 | - | -
CASSRDPGQPQHF | TGTGCCAGCAGTCGAGACCCAGGTCAGCCCCAGCATTTT | TRBJ1-5 | TRBV6-5 | - | -
CASSYGNRVNSPLHF | TGTGCCAGCAGTTACGGGAACAGGGTGAATTCACCCCTCCACTTT | TRBJ1-6 | TRBV6-5 | - | -
CASSLEGAGAQHF | TGTGCCAGCAGCTTAGAAGGGGCAGGGGCCCAGCATTTT | TRBJ1-5 | TRBV11-2 | - | -
CASSLIGRGGLTSNQPQHF | TGTGCCAGCAGCTTAATTGGTAGGGGGGGTTTAACTAGCAATCAGCCCCAGCATTTT | TRBJ1-5 | TRBV7-2 | - | -
CASSQGPSGSSDTQYF | TGTGCCAGCAGCCAAGGTCCTAGCGGGAGCTCAGATACGCAGTATTTT | TRBJ2-3 | TRBV4-2 | TRBD2 | -
CASSFTVLMSGNTIYF | TGTGCCAGCAGCTTTACAGTGCTAATGTCTGGAAACACCATATATTTT | TRBJ1-3 | TRBV5-6 | - | once
CASSMGLRGGYTF | TGTGCCAGCAGCATGGGCCTTCGAGGGGGCTACACCTTC | TRBJ1-2 | TRBV25-1 | - | -
CASSPLGTAYEQYF | TGTGCCAGCAGTCCACTCGGGACAGCCTACGAGCAGTACTTC | TRBJ2-7 | TRBV27 | TRBD1 | -
CASSYSGKDYGYTF | TGTGCCAGCAGTTACAGCGGGAAGGACTATGGCTACACCTTC | TRBJ1-2 | TRBV6-5 | - | -
CASSTGGPTDTQYF | TGTGCCAGTAGTACAGGGGGCCCCACAGATACGCAGTATTTT | TRBJ2-3 | TRBV19 | TRBD1 | -
CASSSPAGRMEDQPQHF | TGCGCCAGCAGCTCGCCAGCGGGGCGAATGGAAGATCAGCCCCAGCATTTT | TRBJ1-5 | TRBV4-1 | - | -
CASSLGRGYTEAFF | TGCGCCAGCAGCTTGGGCCGGGGATACACTGAAGCTTTCTTT | TRBJ1-1 | TRBV5-1 | - | -
CASSLPGQHYEQYF | TGTGCCAGCAGCTTGCCGGGACAGCACTACGAGCAGTACTTC | TRBJ2-7 | TRBV7-9 | TRBD1 | once
CASSRQGLSNTEAFF | TGTGCCAGCTCCCGACAAGGCTTATCGAACACTGAAGCTTTCTTT | TRBJ1-1 | TRBV18 | - | -
CASSPGRRNNEQFF | TGTGCCAGCAGCCCAGGTAGACGTAACAATGAGCAGTTCTTC | TRBJ2-1 | TRBV5-6 | - | -
CASSLVALAGVTDTQYF | TGTGCCAGCAGCTTAGTCGCCCTAGCGGGAGTGACAGATACGCAGTATTTT | TRBJ2-3 | TRBV13 | TRBD2 | -
CASSGPPGESNYGYTF | TGTGCCAGCAGTGGACCTCCAGGGGAGTCTAACTATGGCTACACCTTC | TRBJ1-2 | TRBV2 | - | -
CASSESIRGGYTF | TGCGCCAGCAGTGAGTCGATTCGAGGGGGCTACACCTTC | TRBJ1-2 | TRBV10-2 | - | -